Below are 27 T cell receptor beta chains sequenced from a single sample in a study of blood T cell repertoires in COVID-19. Produced via immunoSEQ multiplex PCR; TCRdb's table is partial and in-frame only. The table shows under 150,000 clones, with approximately 87% occurring only once. Sequenced material: PBMCs or T cells enriched from blood (not recorded which). Every receptor here comes from a man aged 50-60 years in a cohort exposed to, infected with or recovered from COVID-19 (not recorded which).

The rearrangement joins TRBV12-3 or TRBV12-4 to TRBJ2-1; D is ambiguous. V lost 6 bases and J 3 bases, leaving 6 bases between the germline ends. The CDR3 totals 12 residues. The CDR3 DNA is TGTGCCAGCAGCTTTAACTACAATGAGCAGTTCTTC. Amino acid sequence: CASSFNYNEQFF.

J is TRBJ2-4 and V is TRBV4-3, with 7 bases matching TRBD2. Germline V gene sequence: CDR1 LGHNA, CDR2 YSLEER. Trimming cost V 3 bases and J 7 bases; bases outside gene matches: 6. The CDR3 extends over 14 amino acids. The CDR3 DNA sequence: TGCGCCAGCAGCCAGCAGACTAGCTCCAACATTCAGTACTTC. Translated, it gives CASSQQTSSNIQYF.

The CDR3 sequence is CASSQGETQYF. The CDR3 DNA reads as TGTGCCAGCAGTCAGGGGGAGACCCAGTACTTC. V usage is TRBV6-5 and J usage is TRBJ2-5, with D tentatively TRBD1 (6 bases). The CDR3 extends over 11 amino acids. The V end lost 5 bases, the J end lost 5 bases, and 6 bases lay between the germline ends. Germline V gives CDR1 MNHEY, CDR2 SVGAGI.

The chain links TRBV7-2 to TRBJ1-1; tentatively, D is TRBD1 (6 bases). Trimming pared 5 bases from V and 1 base from J, leaving 8 bases between. The CDR3 has 13 amino acids. Germline lookup yields CDR1 SGHTA and CDR2 FQGNSA. CDR3 residues: CASSQDRNTEAFF. The CDR3 DNA follows: TGTGCCAGCAGCCAGGACAGGAACACTGAAGCTTTCTTT.

This clone was picked up one time. The rearrangement joins TRBV6-1 to TRBJ1-1, with TRBD1 matching over 7 bases. Germline trimming cut 2 bases from V and 0 bases from J; bases unmatched to any gene: 3. The CDR3 runs to 15 residues. CDR1 and CDR2 (germline): MNHNS, SASEGT. As DNA, the CDR3 is TGTGCCAGCAGTGAACCGGGACAGTTGAACACTGAAGCTTTCTTT. Translation gives CASSEPGQLNTEAFF.

The V and J genes are TRBV3-1 (or the pseudogene TRBV3-2) and TRBJ2-1; 7 bases line up with TRBD2. The germline V gene has CDR1 LGHDT and CDR2 YNNKEL (reference sequence). The junction had 11 bases not matched to a gene; V was cut back by 0 bases and J by 9 bases. The CDR3 is made up of 16 amino acids. CDR3 sequence (DNA): TGTGCCAGCAGCCAAGATGCCAGCGGGACTTGGGGTGAGCAGTTCTTC. Translating it yields CASSQDASGTWGEQFF.

The chain is built from TRBV10-3 and TRBJ2-3; TRBD2 aligns across 14 bases. The germline gives CDR1 ENHRY, CDR2 SYGVKD. After removal of 4 bases from V and 6 bases from J, the junction contained 3 bases not matched to a gene. The CDR3 contains 15 residues. The CDR3 reads CAISGLAGGPDTQYF. The DNA of the CDR3 is TGTGCCATCAGTGGACTAGCGGGGGGGCCCGATACGCAGTATTTT.

This chain joins TRBV19 and TRBJ2-5; TRBD2 matches 7 bases. The CDR3 is 16 amino acids. Losses at the gene ends were 6 bases for V and 3 bases for J; bases not matched to a gene: 13. CDR1 is LNHDA, CDR2 SQIVND, per germline (reference sequence). The CDR3 sequence: CASSPSSGHPKETQYF. In nucleotides, the CDR3 is TGTGCCAGTAGCCCATCTAGCGGACATCCGAAAGAGACCCAGTACTTC.

The rearrangement joins TRBV5-6 to TRBJ2-2, with TRBD1 identical over 8 bases. Trimming cost V 2 bases and J 3 bases; bases outside gene matches: 9. The germline V gene encodes CDR1 SGHDT and CDR2 YYEEEE. This CDR3 spans 17 amino acids. CDR3 residues: CASSFFYRGMDTGELFF. In DNA, the CDR3 is TGTGCCAGCAGCTTCTTTTACAGGGGGATGGACACCGGGGAGCTGTTTTTT. The full variable domain, rest sourced from reference TRBV5-6 and TRBJ2-2, is DAGVTQSPTHLIKTRGQQVTLRCSPKSGHDTVSWYQQALGQGPQFIFQYYEEEERQRGNFPDRFSGHQFPNYSSELNVNALLLGDSALYLCASSFFYRGMDTGELFFGEGSRLTVL.

The J gene is TRBJ2-3, the V gene TRBV30, with 15 bases matching TRBD2. Germline CDR1 and CDR2: GTSNPN and SVGIG (reference sequence). The CDR3 sequence is 15 residues long. V was pared by 7 bases and J by 2 bases, with 4 bases of the junction left unmatched. CDR3 DNA: TGTGCCTTCGGGACTAGCGGGGGGTTCACAGATACGCAGTATTTT. It is translated as CAFGTSGGFTDTQYF.

This clone was seen once. CDR3 region: CASSWGTGGASEQYF. CDR3 nucleotide sequence: TGTGCCAGTAGCTGGGGGACAGGGGGCGCTTCCGAGCAGTACTTC. The chain has TRBV19 and TRBJ2-7; 12 nucleotides line up with TRBD1. Per the germline V gene, CDR1 is LNHDA and CDR2 is SQIVND (reference sequence). V shed 6 bases and J 6 bases; nucleotides not matched to a gene: 9. The CDR3 length is 15 residues.

In DNA, the CDR3 is TGTGCCAGCAGAGGGACAGGGGGATCTGAGACCCAGTACTTC. Translated, it gives CASRGTGGSETQYF. The chain combines TRBV28 with TRBJ2-5; 11 positions agree with TRBD1. Germline CDR1 reads MDHEN; CDR2 reads SYDVKM. CDR3 length: 14 amino acids. J gave up 5 bases and V 6 bases, and 5 bases lay outside the gene matches.

This sequence joins TRBV7-2 and TRBJ1-6, with 11 bases matching TRBD1. This CDR3 is 15 amino acids long. V trimming: 2 bases; J trimming: 10 bases; junction bases outside the gene matches: 4. Germline CDR1 SGHTA, CDR2 FQGNSA. CDR3 in DNA: TGTGCCAGCAGCTTAATGGGGACAGGGGGATCACCCCTCCACTTT. This sequence encodes CASSLMGTGGSPLHF.

The V gene is TRBV10-1, the J gene TRBJ2-1; possible D gene TRBD2, 6 bases. Germline assignment: CDR1 WNHNN and CDR2 SYGVQD (reference sequence). The CDR3 runs to 14 residues. V gave up 5 bases and J gave up 7 bases, with 15 bases separating them. The CDR3 DNA reads TGCGCCAGCAGTCGTACGGGGGTATGGAATGAGCAGTTCTTC. Translated, it gives CASSRTGVWNEQFF.

This rearrangement joins TRBV4-3 to TRBJ2-2; D is unclear. The CDR3 length is 16 residues. CDR1 LGHNA and CDR2 YSLEER come from the germline V gene. The V end lost 1 base, the J end lost 0 bases, and 9 bases lay between the germline ends. The CDR3 is CASSQGLGPNTGELFF. In DNA form, the CDR3 reads TGCGCCAGCAGCCAAGGTCTTGGGCCGAACACCGGGGAGCTGTTTTTT.

The chain has TRBV21-1 and TRBJ1-5; the D call TRBD1 from the table was never checked on the DNA. TRBV21-1 is termed a pseudogene. The CDR3 loop spans 18 amino acids. CDR3 nucleotide sequence: TGTGCCAGCAGCAGGTGCCCTCGACAGGATCAACCCCATCAGCCCCAGCATTTT. It specifies CASSRCPRQDQPHQPQHF.

This sequence joins TRBV5-8 and TRBJ1-5; 9 nucleotides match TRBD1. Germline V gene sequence: CDR1 SGHTS, CDR2 YDEGEE. V lost 1 base to trimming and J lost 4 bases; unmatched junction nucleotides: 3. The CDR3 sequence is 15 residues long. The DNA for the CDR3 is TGTGCCAGCAGCTTGAGGACAGGGGCGAATCAGCCCCAGCATTTT. This encodes CASSLRTGANQPQHF.

The CDR3 coding sequence is TGTGCCACCAGTGATTCACCCGGGACTAGGGCCAATGAGCAGTTCTTC. It yields the protein CATSDSPGTRANEQFF. The chain employs TRBV24-1 and TRBJ2-1; 8 bases align to TRBD2. Germline-derived CDR1 and CDR2 are KGHDR and SFDVKD. The J segment lost 6 bases and the V segment lost 2 bases, leaving 8 bases of the junction unmatched. CDR3 length: 16 residues.

This clone turned up a few times. The chain carries TRBV20-1 and TRBJ2-5; 7 bases line up with TRBD2. This CDR3 is 11 amino acids long. In germline, CDR1 is DFQATT, CDR2 SNEGSKA (reference sequence). J gave up 1 base and V 7 bases, and 0 bases lay outside the gene matches. The chain's CDR3 is CSVAGQETQYF. CDR3 nucleotide sequence: TGCAGTGTAGCGGGCCAAGAGACCCAGTACTTC.

The genes are TRBV5-1 and TRBJ1-1; 8 bases agree with TRBD1. J was trimmed by 6 bases and V by 2 bases; bases with no gene match: 3. In germline, CDR1 is SGHRS, CDR2 YFSETQ. There are 13 residues in the CDR3. This CDR3 is CASSFLQGAEAFF. DNA of the CDR3: TGCGCCAGCAGCTTTCTACAGGGGGCTGAAGCTTTCTTT. The whole variable domain, remainder taken from reference TRBV5-1 and TRBJ1-1, is KAGVTQTPRYLIKTRGQQVTLSCSPISGHRSVSWYQQTPGQGLQFLFEYFSETQRNKGNFPGRFSGRQFSNSRSEMNVSTLELGDSALYLCASSFLQGAEAFFGQGTRLTVV.

This chain links TRBV7-6 with TRBJ1-1; 12 nucleotides line up with TRBD1. The germline CDR1 and CDR2 sequences are SGHVS and FNYEAQ. The CDR3 sequence is 16 residues long. Unmatched junction bases numbered 8, after V lost 5 bases and J lost 4 bases. CDR3 loop: CASSPGTGGQGTEAFF. CDR3 DNA sequence: TGTGCCAGCAGCCCGGGGACAGGGGGCCAGGGCACTGAAGCTTTCTTT.

The chain recombines TRBV29-1 with TRBJ2-7; 10 nucleotides match TRBD2. In germline, CDR1 is SQVTM, CDR2 ANQGSEA. The J segment lost 1 base and the V segment lost 8 bases, leaving 5 bases of the junction unmatched. The CDR3 runs 13 residues. The CDR3 reads CSTRTSGSYEQYF. CDR3 bases: TGCAGCACGCGGACTAGCGGTTCCTACGAGCAGTACTTC.

V is TRBV7-2 and J is TRBJ1-6, with a weak D call TRBD1 (5 bases). The CDR3 contains 15 residues. Germline CDR1 reads SGHTA; CDR2 reads FQGNSA. V was trimmed by 5 bases and J by 7 bases, leaving 15 bases between them. Here the CDR3 reads CASSARGGGNSPLHF. As DNA, the CDR3 is TGTGCCAGCAGCGCCCGTGGGGGGGGGAATTCACCCCTCCACTTT.

V gene TRBV5-1 combines with J gene TRBJ2-7; maybe TRBD2 (8 bases). This CDR3 spans 14 amino acids. Between the trimmed V and J ends, which lost 5 bases and 0 bases, there was a span of 12 bases. Germline lookup yields CDR1 SGHRS and CDR2 YFSETQ. CDR3 bases: TGCGCCAGCAGTAGCGGGACAGTCTCCTACGAGCAGTACTTC. Residues: CASSSGTVSYEQYF.

Only one count was recorded for this clone. The gene calls are TRBV5-6 and TRBJ1-1, with D unclear. The CDR3 covers 15 residues. V was cut by 4 bases and J by 0 bases, with 13 bases left in between. CDR1 and CDR2 (germline): SGHDT, YYEEEE. CDR3 sequence reads: CASSPIRTVNTEAFF. The CDR3 DNA reads TGTGCCAGCAGCCCTATCCGTACTGTGAACACTGAAGCTTTCTTT.

The V and J genes are TRBV7-2 and TRBJ2-5, with 9 nucleotides matching TRBD1. Looked up from germline, CDR1 is SGHTA and CDR2 is FQGNSA. V shed 5 bases, J shed 4 bases, and the junction held 11 bases outside the gene matches. The CDR3 totals 16 residues. CDR3 residues: CASSPTPQGQGETQYF. The CDR3 bases are TGTGCCAGCAGCCCAACCCCCCAGGGACAGGGAGAGACCCAGTACTTC.

The table lists this clone with a few counts. The chain uses TRBV2 and TRBJ2-7, with a tentative D call TRBD1 (5 bases). This CDR3 is 12 amino acids long. V lost 8 bases and J 7 bases, leaving 15 bases between the germline ends. CDR1 SNHLY and CDR2 FYNNEI come from the germline V gene. This CDR3 is CASGLGVGEQYF. The CDR3 region has the DNA TGTGCCAGCGGCTTAGGGGTTGGAGAGCAGTACTTC.